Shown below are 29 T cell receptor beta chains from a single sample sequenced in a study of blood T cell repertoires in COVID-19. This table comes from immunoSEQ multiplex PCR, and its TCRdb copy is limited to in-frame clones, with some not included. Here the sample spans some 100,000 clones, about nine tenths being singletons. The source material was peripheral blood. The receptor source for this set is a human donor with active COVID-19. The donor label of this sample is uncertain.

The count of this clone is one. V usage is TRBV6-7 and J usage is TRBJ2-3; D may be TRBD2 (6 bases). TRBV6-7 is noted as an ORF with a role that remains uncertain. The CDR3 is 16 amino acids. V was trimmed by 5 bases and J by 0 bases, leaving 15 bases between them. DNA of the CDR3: TGTGCCAGCAGTCCCTCTAGCGAGACGAGCACAGATACGCAGTATTTT. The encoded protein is CASSPSSETSTDTQYF.

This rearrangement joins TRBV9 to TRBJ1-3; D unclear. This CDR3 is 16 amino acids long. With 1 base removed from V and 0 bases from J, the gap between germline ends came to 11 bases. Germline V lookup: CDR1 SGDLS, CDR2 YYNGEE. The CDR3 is CASSVSGGDSGNTIYF. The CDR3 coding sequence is TGTGCCAGCAGCGTATCAGGAGGAGACTCTGGAAACACCATATATTTT.

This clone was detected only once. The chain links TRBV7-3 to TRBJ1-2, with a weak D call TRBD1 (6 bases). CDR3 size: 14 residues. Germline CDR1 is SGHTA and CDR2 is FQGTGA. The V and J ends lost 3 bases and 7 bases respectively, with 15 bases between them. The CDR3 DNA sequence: TGTGCCAGCAGCTTGGGCTCAGGGGCAAGTGGCTACACCTTC. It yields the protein CASSLGSGASGYTF.

CDR3 in amino acids: CASCPSLAGGQETQYF. The CDR3 nucleotides are TGTGCCAGCTGCCCCTCTCTAGCGGGGGGCCAAGAGACCCAGTACTTC. The V call is TRBV28, the J call TRBJ2-5; 11 nucleotides agree with TRBD2. The trim removed 8 bases at V and 1 base at J, leaving 9 bases unmatched. The CDR3 has 16 residues. Germline CDR1 MDHEN, CDR2 SYDVKM.

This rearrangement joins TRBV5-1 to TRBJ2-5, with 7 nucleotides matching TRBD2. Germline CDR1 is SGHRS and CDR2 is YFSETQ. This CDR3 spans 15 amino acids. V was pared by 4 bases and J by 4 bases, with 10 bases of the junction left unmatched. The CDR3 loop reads CASSESGILGETQYF. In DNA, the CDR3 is TGCGCCAGCAGCGAAAGCGGGATCCTTGGAGAGACCCAGTACTTC.

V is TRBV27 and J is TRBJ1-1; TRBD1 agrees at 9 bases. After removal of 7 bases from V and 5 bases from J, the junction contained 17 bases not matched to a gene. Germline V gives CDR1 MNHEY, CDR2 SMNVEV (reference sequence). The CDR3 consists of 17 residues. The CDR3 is CASKPRSGTGLRTEAFF. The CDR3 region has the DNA TGTGCCAGCAAACCCAGAAGTGGGACAGGGTTGCGTACTGAAGCTTTCTTT.

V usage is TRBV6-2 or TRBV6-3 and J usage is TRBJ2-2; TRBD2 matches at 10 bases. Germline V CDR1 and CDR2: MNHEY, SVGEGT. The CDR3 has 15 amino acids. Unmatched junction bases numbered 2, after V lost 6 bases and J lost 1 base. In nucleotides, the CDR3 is TGTGCCAGCAGCAGGACTAGCGGGAACACCGGGGAGCTGTTTTTT. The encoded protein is CASSRTSGNTGELFF.

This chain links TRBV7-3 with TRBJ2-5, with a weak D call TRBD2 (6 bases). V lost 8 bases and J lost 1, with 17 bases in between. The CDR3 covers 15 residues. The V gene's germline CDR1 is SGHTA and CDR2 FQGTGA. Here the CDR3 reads CASATNAGPQETQYF. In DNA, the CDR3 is TGTGCCAGCGCAACGAATGCGGGGCCCCAAGAGACCCAGTACTTC.

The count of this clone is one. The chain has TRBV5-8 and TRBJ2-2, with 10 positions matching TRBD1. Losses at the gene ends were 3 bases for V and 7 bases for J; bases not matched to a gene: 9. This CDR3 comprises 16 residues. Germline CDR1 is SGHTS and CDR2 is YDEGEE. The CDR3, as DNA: TGTGCCAGCAGCTCTGGGACAGGGGAATTTAACGGGGAGCTGTTTTTT. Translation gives CASSSGTGEFNGELFF.

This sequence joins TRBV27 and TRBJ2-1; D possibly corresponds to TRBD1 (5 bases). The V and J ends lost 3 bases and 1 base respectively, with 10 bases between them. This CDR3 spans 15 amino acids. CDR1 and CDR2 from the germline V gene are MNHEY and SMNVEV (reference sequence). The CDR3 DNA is TGTGCCAGCAGTTTTATAGGGGTTTCCTACAATGAGCAGTTCTTC. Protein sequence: CASSFIGVSYNEQFF.

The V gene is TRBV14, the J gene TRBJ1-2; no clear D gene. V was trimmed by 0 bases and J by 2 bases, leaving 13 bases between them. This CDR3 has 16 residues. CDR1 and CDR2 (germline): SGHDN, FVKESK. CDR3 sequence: CASSQDLAGLNYGYTF. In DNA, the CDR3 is TGTGCCAGCAGCCAAGATTTGGCAGGCCTGAACTATGGCTACACCTTC.

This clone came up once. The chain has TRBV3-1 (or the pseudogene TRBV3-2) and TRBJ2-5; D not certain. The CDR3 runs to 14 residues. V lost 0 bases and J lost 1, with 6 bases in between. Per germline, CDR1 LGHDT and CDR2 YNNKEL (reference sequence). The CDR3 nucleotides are TGTGCCAGCAGCCAAGATCTTCTCCAAGAGACCCAGTACTTC. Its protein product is CASSQDLLQETQYF.

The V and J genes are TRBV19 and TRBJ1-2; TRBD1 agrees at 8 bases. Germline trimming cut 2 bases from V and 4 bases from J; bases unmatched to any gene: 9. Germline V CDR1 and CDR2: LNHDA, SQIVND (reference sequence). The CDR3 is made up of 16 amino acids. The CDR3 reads CASSIKGQGFLYGYTF. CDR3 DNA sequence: TGTGCCAGTAGTATAAAAGGACAGGGCTTTCTCTATGGCTACACCTTC.

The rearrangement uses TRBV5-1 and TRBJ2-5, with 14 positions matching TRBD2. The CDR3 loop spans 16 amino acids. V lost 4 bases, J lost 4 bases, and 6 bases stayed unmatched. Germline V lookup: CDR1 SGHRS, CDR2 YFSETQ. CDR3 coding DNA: TGCGCCAGCAGCCCCCGACTAGCGGGGGGGCTAGAGACCCAGTACTTC. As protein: CASSPRLAGGLETQYF.

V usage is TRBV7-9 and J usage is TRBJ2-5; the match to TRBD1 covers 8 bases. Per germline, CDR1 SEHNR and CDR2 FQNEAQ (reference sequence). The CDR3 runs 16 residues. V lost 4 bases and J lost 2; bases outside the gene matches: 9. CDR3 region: CASSWEVGQAQETQYF. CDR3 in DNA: TGTGCCAGCAGCTGGGAAGTGGGACAGGCACAAGAGACCCAGTACTTC.

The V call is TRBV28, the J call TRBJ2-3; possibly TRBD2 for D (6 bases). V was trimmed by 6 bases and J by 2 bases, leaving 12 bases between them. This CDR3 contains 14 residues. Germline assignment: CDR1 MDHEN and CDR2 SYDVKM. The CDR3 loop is CASRPSGYTDTQYF. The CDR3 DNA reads TGTGCCAGCAGACCAAGCGGGTACACAGATACGCAGTATTTT.

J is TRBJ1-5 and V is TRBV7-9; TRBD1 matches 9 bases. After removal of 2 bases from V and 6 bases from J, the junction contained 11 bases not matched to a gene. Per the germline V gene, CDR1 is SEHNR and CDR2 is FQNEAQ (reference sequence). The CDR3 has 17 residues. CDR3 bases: TGTGCCAGCAGCTTATGTCCGGGACAGGGAGGGTGTCAGCCCCAGCATTTT. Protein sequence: CASSLCPGQGGCQPQHF.

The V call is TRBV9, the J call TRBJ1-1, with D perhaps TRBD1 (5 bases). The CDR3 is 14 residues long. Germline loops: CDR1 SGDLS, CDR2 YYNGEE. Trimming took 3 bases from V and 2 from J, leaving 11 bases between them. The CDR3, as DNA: TGTGCCAGCAGCGAGGGGCAGGTAAACACTGAAGCTTTCTTT. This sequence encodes CASSEGQVNTEAFF.

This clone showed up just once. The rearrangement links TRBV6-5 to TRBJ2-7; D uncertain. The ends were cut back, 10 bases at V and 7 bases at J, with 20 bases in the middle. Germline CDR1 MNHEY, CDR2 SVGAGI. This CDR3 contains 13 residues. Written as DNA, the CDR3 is TGTGCCACCCTCACCGAGGTTTCTGGGGAGCAGTACTTC. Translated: CATLTEVSGEQYF.

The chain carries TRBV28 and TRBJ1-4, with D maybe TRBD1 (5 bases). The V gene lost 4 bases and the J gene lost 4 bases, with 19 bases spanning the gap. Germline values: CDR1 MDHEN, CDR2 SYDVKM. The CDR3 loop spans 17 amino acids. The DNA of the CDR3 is TGTGCCAGCAGTTCGGAGAGAGGGACTTCTGTTAATGAAAAACTGTTTTTT. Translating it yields CASSSERGTSVNEKLFF.

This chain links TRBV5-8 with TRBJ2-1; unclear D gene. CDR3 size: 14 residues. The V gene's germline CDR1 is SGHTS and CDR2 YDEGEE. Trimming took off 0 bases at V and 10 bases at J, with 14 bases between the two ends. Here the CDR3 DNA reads TGTGCCAGCAGCTTGGCCTTCGTGGCCAACGAGCAGTTCTTC. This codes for CASSLAFVANEQFF. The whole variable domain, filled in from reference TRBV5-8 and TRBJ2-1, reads EAGVTQSPTHLIKTRGQQATLRCSPISGHTSVYWYQQALGLGLQFLLWYDEGEERNRGNFPPRFSGRQFPNYSSELNVNALELEDSALYLCASSLAFVANEQFFGPGTRLTVL.

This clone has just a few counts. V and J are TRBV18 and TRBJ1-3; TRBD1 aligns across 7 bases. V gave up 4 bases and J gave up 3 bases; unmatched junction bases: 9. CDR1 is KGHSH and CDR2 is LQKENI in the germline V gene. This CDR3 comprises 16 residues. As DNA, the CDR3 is TGTGCCAGCTCACTGGGACAGTCACAGATTGGAAACACCATATATTTT. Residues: CASSLGQSQIGNTIYF.

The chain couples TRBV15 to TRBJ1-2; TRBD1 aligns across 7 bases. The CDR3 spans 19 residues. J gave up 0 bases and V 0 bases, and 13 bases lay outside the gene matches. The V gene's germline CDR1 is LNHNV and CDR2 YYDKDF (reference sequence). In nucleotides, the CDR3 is TGTGCCACCAGCAGAGATCGGGGGCAGGGGGGATTGTCTAACTATGGCTACACCTTC. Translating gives CATSRDRGQGGLSNYGYTF. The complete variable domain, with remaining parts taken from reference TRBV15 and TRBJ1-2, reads DAMVIQNPRYQVTQFGKPVTLSCSQTLNHNVMYWYQQKSSQAPKLLFHYYDKDFNNEADTPDNFQSRRPNTSFCFLDIRSPGLGDTAMYLCATSRDRGQGGLSNYGYTFGSGTRLTVV.

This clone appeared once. The CDR3 loop reads CASSLAGNSYEQYF. DNA of the CDR3: TGTGCCAGCAGTTTAGCAGGGAACTCCTACGAGCAGTACTTC. The chain has TRBV28 and TRBJ2-7, with D possibly being TRBD1 (5 bases). This CDR3 has 14 residues. Germline CDR1 and CDR2: MDHEN and SYDVKM. V shed 2 bases and J shed 0 bases, with 8 bases lying between them.

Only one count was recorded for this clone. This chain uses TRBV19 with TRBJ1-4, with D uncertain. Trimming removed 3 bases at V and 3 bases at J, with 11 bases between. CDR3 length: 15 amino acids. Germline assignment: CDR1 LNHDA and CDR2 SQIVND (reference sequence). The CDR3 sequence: CASSMEVAANEKLFF. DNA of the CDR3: TGTGCCAGTAGTATGGAGGTAGCGGCTAATGAAAAACTGTTTTTT.

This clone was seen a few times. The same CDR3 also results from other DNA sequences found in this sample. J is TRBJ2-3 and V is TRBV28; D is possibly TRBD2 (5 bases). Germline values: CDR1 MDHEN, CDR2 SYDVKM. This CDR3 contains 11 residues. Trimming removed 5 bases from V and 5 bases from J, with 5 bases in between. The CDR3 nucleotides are TGTGCCAGCAGTCGGGGAGATACGCAGTATTTT. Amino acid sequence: CASSRGDTQYF. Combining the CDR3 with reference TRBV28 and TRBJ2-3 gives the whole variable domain DVKVTQSSRYLVKRTGEKVFLECVQDMDHENMFWYRQDPGLGLRLIYFSYDVKMKEKGDIPEGYSVSREKKERFSLILESASTNQTSMYLCASSRGDTQYFGPGTRLTVL.

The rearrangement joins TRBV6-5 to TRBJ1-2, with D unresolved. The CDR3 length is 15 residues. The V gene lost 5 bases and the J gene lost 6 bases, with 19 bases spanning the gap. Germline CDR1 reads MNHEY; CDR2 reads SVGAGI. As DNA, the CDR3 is TGTGCCAGCAGTCCCCCAGGACTTGGCGGTGATGGCTACACCTTC. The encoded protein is CASSPPGLGGDGYTF.

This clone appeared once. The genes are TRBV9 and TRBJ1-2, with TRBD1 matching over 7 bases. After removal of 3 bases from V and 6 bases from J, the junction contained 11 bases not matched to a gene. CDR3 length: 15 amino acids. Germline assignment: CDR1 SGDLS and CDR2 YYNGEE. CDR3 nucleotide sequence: TGTGCCAGCAGCGAAATCTCACAGGGGTCCGATGGCTACACCTTC. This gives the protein CASSEISQGSDGYTF.

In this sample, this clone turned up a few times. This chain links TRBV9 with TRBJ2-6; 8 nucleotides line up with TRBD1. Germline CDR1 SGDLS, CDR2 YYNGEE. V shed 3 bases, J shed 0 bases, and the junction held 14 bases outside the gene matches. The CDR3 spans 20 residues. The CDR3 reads CASSANPGGQAFSGANVLTF. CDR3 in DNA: TGTGCCAGCAGCGCAAACCCCGGGGGACAGGCCTTCTCTGGGGCCAACGTCCTGACTTTC.